The sequence of this T cell receptor beta chain was determined in a study of glioma-infiltrating T cells. This clonotype appeared a single time. Its antigen is undetermined. The iRepertoire nested amplicon-rescue multiplex PCR amplified TCR alpha and beta CDR3s from RNA. Input was roughly 95-400 ng of tissue mRNA or PBMC total RNA. TCRdb reanalysed the multiplex PCR reads using MiXCR and keeps one entry per CDR3 protein. The profile shows over 15,000 distinct CDR3 sequences, 58% of them singletons. The CDR3 is 16 residues long. Per the germline V gene, CDR1 is MNHNY and CDR2 is SVGAGI (reference sequence). J gave up 0 bases and V 5 bases, and 7 bases lay outside the gene matches. Notes on the study in general: Tissue-blood divergence was below expectation in non-neoplastic patients, above in gliomas. Only very few CDR3 sequences appeared in both tissue and blood.

The clonotype originates from a human donor with low-grade glioma or glioblastoma, undergoing nonglioma brain surgery, or in good health (not recorded which). The V call is TRBV6-6, the J call TRBJ2-3; 8 nucleotides match TRBD2. Sequenced input: glioma tissue, nonneoplastic brain tissue, or PBMCs (not recorded which). CDR3 region: CASSGVLAASTDTQYF. In nucleotides, the CDR3 is TGTGCCAGCAGTGGGGTACTAGCGGCTAGCACAGATACGCAGTATTTT.